Shown below are 29 T cell receptor beta chains from a single sample sequenced in a study of T cells in localized non-small cell lung cancer. Measured with immunoSEQ multiplex PCR; TCRdb has only the in-frame clones, and not every one. Of about 41,000 clones in the sample, 86% were seen once. The sequencing used peripheral blood, collected before any cancer treatment. These TCRs come from a woman between 18 and 55 years old with stage III lung adenocarcinoma.

The J gene is TRBJ1-4, the V gene TRBV4-1; perhaps TRBD1 as D (6 bases). Germline CDR1 and CDR2: MGHRA and YSYEKL. Trimming pared 0 bases from V and 7 bases from J, leaving 15 bases between. The CDR3 runs to 16 residues. The CDR3 region has the DNA TGCGCCAGCAGCCAAGATGGTTGGGGGCCCACTGAAAAACTGTTTTTT. Amino acid sequence: CASSQDGWGPTEKLFF.

This sequence joins TRBV19 and TRBJ1-1; D is unresolved. V was trimmed by 1 base and J by 5 bases, leaving 14 bases between them. Germline V lookup: CDR1 LNHDA, CDR2 SQIVND (reference sequence). The CDR3 length is 15 residues. CDR3 loop: CASSIGMDLGTEAFF. The CDR3 DNA reads TGTGCCAGTAGTATAGGCATGGACTTAGGGACTGAAGCTTTCTTT. Complete variable domain (other parts from reference TRBV19 and TRBJ1-1): DGGITQSPKYLFRKEGQNVTLSCEQNLNHDAMYWYRQDPGQGLRLIYYSQIVNDFQKGDIAEGYSVSREKKESFPLTVTSAQKNPTAFYLCASSIGMDLGTEAFFGQGTRLTVV.

The chain couples TRBV19 to TRBJ2-7; TRBD2 is a possible D gene (5 bases). CDR1 is LNHDA, CDR2 SQIVND, per germline (reference sequence). The CDR3 totals 14 residues. With 8 bases removed from V and 4 bases from J, the gap between germline ends came to 18 bases. The CDR3 DNA follows: TGTGCCAGTCAAACCACGGCCGGGAATTACGAGCAGTACTTC. It codes for CASQTTAGNYEQYF.

This clone occurred once. The chain is built from TRBV7-2 and TRBJ2-5, with 10 nucleotides matching TRBD2. The trim removed 1 base at V and 7 bases at J, leaving 9 bases unmatched. The CDR3 is 16 residues long. CDR1 SGHTA and CDR2 FQGNSA come from the germline V gene. This CDR3 is CASSLGGPSGGGTQYF. The CDR3 bases are TGTGCCAGCAGCTTAGGTGGCCCTAGCGGGGGCGGGACCCAGTACTTC.

The V gene is TRBV6-1, the J gene TRBJ2-7, with a tentative D call TRBD2 (5 bases). The CDR3 runs to 14 residues. Trimming stripped 7 bases from V and 2 bases from J, with 15 bases between. Germline-derived CDR1 and CDR2 are MNHNS and SASEGT. The CDR3 sequence is CASIGGTYAYEQYF. In nucleotides, the CDR3 is TGTGCCAGCATCGGAGGCACCTATGCCTACGAGCAGTACTTC.

The chain employs TRBV7-8 and TRBJ2-5, with a possible D match to TRBD2 (6 bases). The CDR3 loop spans 14 amino acids. Germline-derived CDR1 and CDR2 are SGHVS and FQNEAQ. Trimming took off 5 bases at V and 0 bases at J, with 10 bases between the two ends. The CDR3 nucleotides are TGTGCCAGCAGCAGCCGGGACTACCAAGAGACCCAGTACTTC. Its protein is CASSSRDYQETQYF.

The chain couples TRBV9 to TRBJ2-3, with 9 bases aligning to TRBD2. CDR1 and CDR2 from the germline V gene are SGDLS and YYNGEE. V lost 0 bases and J lost 5; bases outside the gene matches: 7. This CDR3 is 16 amino acids long. For the CDR3, the DNA is TGTGCCAGCAGCGTAGAAGCGGGGGGCCGAGGAGATACGCAGTATTTT. Its protein product is CASSVEAGGRGDTQYF.

The rearrangement joins TRBV30 to TRBJ2-3; D is unclear. Trimming took 0 bases from V and 4 from J, leaving 5 bases between them. The length of the CDR3 is 12 residues. The germline V gene has CDR1 GTSNPN and CDR2 SVGIG (reference sequence). CDR3 DNA: TGTGCCTGGAGTGTTCGCCCAGATACGCAGTATTTT. Its protein is CAWSVRPDTQYF.

The chain joins TRBV18 to TRBJ1-1, with D maybe TRBD1 (6 bases). The V end was cut by 5 bases, the J end by 1 base, with 14 bases between. This CDR3 is 15 amino acids long. Germline CDR1 reads KGHSH; CDR2 reads LQKENI. CDR3 nucleotide sequence: TGTGCCAGCTCAAAAGAGACAGGTTCGAACACTGAAGCTTTCTTT. It is translated as CASSKETGSNTEAFF.

The rearrangement uses TRBV9 and TRBJ1-3; D gene ambiguous. The CDR3 runs 15 residues. Between the trimmed V and J ends, which lost 3 bases and 0 bases, there was a span of 10 bases. CDR1 is SGDLS, CDR2 YYNGEE, per germline. As DNA, the CDR3 is TGTGCCAGCAGCGCTGGAGATTACTCTGGAAACACCATATATTTT. This encodes CASSAGDYSGNTIYF.

J is TRBJ2-2 and V is TRBV29-1; D ambiguous. V dropped 4 bases and J dropped 6 bases, with 6 bases sitting between them. This CDR3 contains 11 residues. CDR1 and CDR2 (germline): SQVTM, ANQGSEA. CDR3 DNA sequence: TGCAGCGTTGCCGGCGCCGGGGAGCTGTTTTTT. It codes for CSVAGAGELFF.

The chain couples TRBV11-3 to TRBJ1-3; D uncertain. The CDR3 sequence is 14 residues long. Trimming removed 5 bases from V and 8 bases from J, with 16 bases in between. CDR1 and CDR2 (germline): SGHNT, YENEEA. In DNA form, the CDR3 reads TGTGCCAGCAGCAAAGGCGGGGTCGCAGACACCATATATTTT. This translates into CASSKGGVADTIYF.

The CDR3 DNA follows: TGTGCCAGCAGCGTAGTCAGCGGGGGGGCGGTGTTCTTC. This encodes CASSVVSGGAVFF. The chain carries TRBV9 and TRBJ2-1; TRBD2 aligns across 10 bases. The CDR3 extends over 13 amino acids. Unmatched junction bases numbered 6, after V lost 0 bases and J lost 15 bases. In germline, CDR1 is SGDLS, CDR2 YYNGEE.

This clone has only a few counts. The V and J genes are TRBV5-1 and TRBJ2-3; D is possibly TRBD1 or TRBD2 (6 bases each). Germline assignment: CDR1 SGHRS and CDR2 YFSETQ. There are 14 residues in the CDR3. V gave up 2 bases and J gave up 0 bases, with 7 bases separating them. For the CDR3, the DNA is TGCGCCAGCAGCTTAGGGGGGAGCACAGATACGCAGTATTTT. This sequence encodes CASSLGGSTDTQYF.

The CDR3: CASSSGQGAGYEQYF. CDR3 bases: TGCGCCAGCAGCTCAGGACAGGGGGCGGGATACGAGCAGTACTTC. The gene calls are TRBV5-1 and TRBJ2-7, with 11 nucleotides matching TRBD1. Germline CDR1 reads SGHRS; CDR2 reads YFSETQ. The CDR3 contains 15 residues. After removal of 3 bases from V and 4 bases from J, the junction contained 6 bases not matched to a gene.

Here the CDR3 reads CASSPGQGVFNEQFF. The CDR3 DNA follows: TGTGCCAGCAGCCCGGGACAGGGGGTATTCAATGAGCAGTTCTTC. The rearrangement links TRBV5-5 to TRBJ2-1; 11 bases match TRBD1. J lost 6 bases, V lost 4 bases, and 6 bases had no gene match. The germline V gene has CDR1 SGHKS and CDR2 YYEKEE (reference sequence). The CDR3 totals 15 residues.

This clone has only one observation. CDR3 residues: CASSLRGDRTEAFF. In DNA, the CDR3 is TGCGCCAGCAGCTTGAGGGGAGATCGGACTGAAGCTTTCTTT. This chain joins TRBV5-1 and TRBJ1-1, with a tentative D call TRBD1 (5 bases). This CDR3 is 14 amino acids long. The V gene's germline CDR1 is SGHRS and CDR2 YFSETQ. Trimming left V 1 base short and J 5 bases short, with 12 bases between.

The V gene is TRBV10-3, the J gene TRBJ2-1, with D possibly TRBD2 on 6 matching bases. Germline V gives CDR1 ENHRY, CDR2 SYGVKD. Trimming removed 8 bases from V and 0 bases from J, with 20 bases in between. The CDR3 length is 17 residues. The CDR3 loop is CAIGGKTEASSYNEQFF. The CDR3 DNA follows: TGTGCCATCGGGGGGAAGACGGAGGCGAGCTCCTACAATGAGCAGTTCTTC.

The chain carries TRBV18 and TRBJ2-7; D is possibly TRBD1 (5 bases). The CDR3 extends over 14 amino acids. Deletions cut 4 bases from V and 1 base from J, with 11 bases between. Germline values: CDR1 KGHSH, CDR2 LQKENI. DNA of the CDR3: TGTGCCAGCTCACAGCTAGACAGTTCCTACGAGCAGTACTTC. As protein: CASSQLDSSYEQYF.

The rearrangement uses TRBV29-1 and TRBJ1-5; D possibly corresponds to TRBD1 (5 bases). Germline V gene data show CDR1 as SQVTM and CDR2 as ANQGSEA. The V and J ends lost 4 bases and 6 bases respectively, with 13 bases between them. The CDR3 covers 13 residues. The DNA for the CDR3 is TGCAGCGTTGGCGGGGGGGAGGGTCAGCCCCAGCATTTT. Encoded protein: CSVGGGEGQPQHF.

The V and J genes are TRBV29-1 and TRBJ1-1; no reliable D call. This CDR3 spans 14 amino acids. With 4 bases removed from V and 0 bases from J, the gap between germline ends came to 12 bases. From germline, CDR1 is SQVTM and CDR2 ANQGSEA. CDR3 in amino acids: CSVVPEPMNTEAFF. CDR3 DNA: TGCAGCGTTGTACCAGAGCCCATGAACACTGAAGCTTTCTTT.

The V and J genes are TRBV7-9 and TRBJ2-1; 8 bases agree with TRBD2. The CDR3 is made up of 15 amino acids. The ends lost 1 base at V and 8 bases at J; junction bases unmatched: 7. The germline V gene has CDR1 SEHNR and CDR2 FQNEAQ (reference sequence). CDR3 nucleotides: TGTGCCAGCAGCTTAGGGACTAGCAGAGACGATGAGCAGTTCTTC. This sequence encodes CASSLGTSRDDEQFF.

This clone was detected a few times. The chain employs TRBV28 and TRBJ2-2; 15 bases match TRBD2. The CDR3 contains 16 residues. Germline CDR1 and CDR2: MDHEN and SYDVKM. J was trimmed by 10 bases and V by 2 bases; bases with no gene match: 5. The CDR3, as DNA: TGTGCCAGCAGTTTAGGACTAGCGGGGGGGACAGAGGAGCTGTTTTTT. It encodes CASSLGLAGGTEELFF.

This chain uses TRBV5-1 with TRBJ1-1; maybe TRBD1 (6 bases). The germline gives CDR1 SGHRS, CDR2 YFSETQ. The germline V and J ends were trimmed by 0 bases and 8 bases, with 17 bases remaining between them. The CDR3 is 15 amino acids. CDR3 sequence reads: CASSLDGGLLSEAFF. CDR3 nucleotide sequence: TGCGCCAGCAGCTTGGATGGGGGGCTTCTCTCAGAAGCTTTCTTT.

The J gene is TRBJ1-1, the V gene TRBV29-1, with unresolved D. In germline, CDR1 is SQVTM, CDR2 ANQGSEA. The CDR3 length is 13 residues. V was cut by 0 bases and J by 1 base, with 6 bases left in between. This CDR3 is CSVEDYPNTEAFF. Here the CDR3 DNA reads TGCAGCGTTGAAGATTACCCGAACACTGAAGCTTTCTTT.

J is TRBJ1-1 and V is TRBV19, with 8 bases matching TRBD1. Germline CDR1 LNHDA, CDR2 SQIVND (reference sequence). CDR3 length: 17 residues. After removal of 7 bases from V and 0 bases from J, the junction contained 13 bases not matched to a gene. CDR3 amino acids: CASTTFRTGILNTEAFF. DNA for the CDR3: TGTGCCAGTACTACCTTCCGGACAGGGATTTTGAACACTGAAGCTTTCTTT.

The rearrangement links TRBV7-8 to TRBJ2-7, with D possibly matching TRBD1 (6 bases). The germline gives CDR1 SGHVS, CDR2 FQNEAQ. V was trimmed by 5 bases and J by 2 bases, leaving 13 bases between them. The CDR3 covers 14 residues. The CDR3 loop reads CASSPTGQTYEQYF. CDR3 in DNA: TGTGCCAGCAGCCCGACGGGACAAACCTACGAGCAGTACTTC.

This clone has just one count. This chain links TRBV4-2 with TRBJ2-3; possible D gene TRBD1, 6 bases. Trimming removed 0 bases at V and 8 bases at J, with 18 bases between. Germline-derived CDR1 and CDR2 are LGHNA and YNFKEQ. CDR3 size: 16 residues. This CDR3 is CASSQDGLEQGGTQYF. CDR3 coding DNA: TGTGCCAGCAGCCAAGACGGGCTGGAACAGGGCGGTACGCAGTATTTT.

The V and J genes are TRBV6-5 and TRBJ1-3, with 7 positions matching TRBD1. This CDR3 spans 15 amino acids. Per germline, CDR1 MNHEY and CDR2 SVGAGI. V lost 10 bases and J lost 0; bases outside the gene matches: 9. DNA for the CDR3: TGTGCCACGCGACAGGGCCGGAGCTCTGGAAACACCATATATTTT. Amino acid sequence: CATRQGRSSGNTIYF.